The next 4 T cell receptor beta chains were all read from a single sample in a study of T-cell reconstitution after alpha-beta-depleted transplantation in children. Researchers prepared the TCRbeta library using unique molecular identifiers, the study reports. MiXCR, applied by TCRdb to the PCR reads, yields one record per CDR3 protein. The data hold a few hundred thousand distinct CDR3 sequences, with roughly a quarter observed a single time. The specimen was PBMCs, collected before TCRalphabeta/CD19-depleted stem cell transplant. Every receptor here comes from a girl under 10 years old with Fanconi anemia, due to receive a stem cell transplant.

The chain has TRBV7-2 and TRBJ2-7; 9 bases map to TRBD2. V lost 3 bases to trimming and J lost 3 bases; unmatched junction nucleotides: 3. Germline CDR1 is SGHTA and CDR2 is FQGNSA. The CDR3 spans 14 residues. The CDR3 reads CASSFAGGLYEQYF. The CDR3 DNA reads TGTGCCAGCAGCTTTGCGGGGGGGCTCTACGAGCAGTACTTC.

This clonotype has at least ten counts. This sequence joins TRBV29-1 and TRBJ2-3; TRBD1 is a possible D gene (5 bases). From germline, CDR1 is SQVTM and CDR2 ANQGSEA. There are 13 residues in the CDR3. The V and J ends lost 5 bases and 0 bases respectively, with 9 bases between them. The CDR3 is CSVFRTSTDTQYF. CDR3 in DNA: TGCAGCGTTTTTCGGACAAGCACAGATACGCAGTATTTT.

V gene TRBV6-5 combines with J gene TRBJ2-7; D is undetermined. Trimming removed 2 bases at V and 2 bases at J, with 10 bases between. The length of the CDR3 is 14 residues. Germline CDR1 is MNHEY and CDR2 is SVGAGI. CDR3 region: CASSYLGWPYEQYF. The CDR3 DNA reads TGTGCCAGCAGTTACCTGGGCTGGCCCTACGAGCAGTACTTC.

This chain connects TRBV24-1 to TRBJ2-1, with TRBD1 matching 9 bases. The CDR3 covers 16 residues. With 4 bases clipped from V and 7 bases from J, the junction kept 10 bases outside the gene matches. CDR1 and CDR2 from the germline V gene are KGHDR and SFDVKD. In DNA form, the CDR3 reads TGTGCCACCAGTGACCCTATCGGACAGGGGTCGAATGAGCAGTTCTTC. Protein product: CATSDPIGQGSNEQFF.